The T cell receptor beta chain under discussion was sequenced for a study of PD-1 blockade in classical Hodgkin lymphoma (TCRdb year 2020). With respect to the entire study: Nivolumab dosing was 3 mg/kg intravenously every 2 weeks, continuing until either disease progression or unacceptable toxicity. The study used TCR beta sequencing and CyTOF to define a peripheral blood immune signature of response to PD-1 blockade in classical Hodgkin lymphoma. Overall study results and their limits: A significant rise by C4D1 was seen in CD4+ but not CD8+ TCR diversity (p=0.0027 vs p=0.16), with the rise being most apparent in complete responders (p=0.02). The study covered only a single clinical trial cohort, and the causes of the repertoire differences, possibly disease activity or prior therapy, were still not defined. Lower diversity was observed in patients in whom nivolumab was started less than 1 year after ASCT, and these patients were excluded from later analyses so that confounding by immune reconstitution would be avoided. Baseline TCR diversity was reported to be lower in newly diagnosed patients than in healthy donors, and even lower in relapsed/refractory patients. Trial patients with a complete response had baseline diversity similar to that of newly diagnosed patients, while partial responders and progressors had significantly lower diversity.

Taken with the paper, the label for time point translates to: cycle 1 day 1 (C1D1), immediately before nivolumab initiation. Every trial patient had relapsed following autologous stem cell transplantation, and prior brentuximab vedotin exposure was what differed among cohorts A, B and C. The trial cohort comprised fewer than 65 patients with relapsed/refractory classical Hodgkin lymphoma whose best overall responses were complete response, partial response or progressive disease. Trial patients were treated with single-agent nivolumab in the multi-cohort phase II CheckMate 205 trial. Best overall response was determined by an independent review committee according to the 2007 International Working Group response criteria. Trial PBMCs were collected immediately before nivolumab initiation (C1D1) and during therapy at cycle 2 day 1 and cycle 4 day 1. Peripheral blood was collected in 8 mL Vacutainer Cell Preparation Tubes, from which PBMCs were isolated by centrifugation and then cryopreserved.

Of note for this clone: The antigen this receptor binds is unknown. No much larger clone is present one base from it, and per-base qualities are unavailable.

V trim: 6 bases; J trim: 5 bases; unmatched bases: 7. From its cysteine to its phenylalanine, the CDR3 spans 14 amino acids. Only the CDR3 region is kept as DNA, spanning 42 bases read in frame from base 1. CDR1 and CDR2 are drawn from the germline V gene: MRHNA, SNTAGT. Genomic DNA was isolated using the Qiagen DNeasy kit from unsorted PBMCs as well as from negatively selected CD4+ and CD8+ fractions. Using primers that anneal to V and J segments, immunoSEQ multiplex PCR amplified the TCR beta CDR3 regions. A synthetic immune receptor repertoire was used to minimize amplification bias, and remaining bias was computationally removed after sequencing. Concerning the study's data processing: Custom Python scripts were used to quantify repertoire diversity as the Shannon entropy index. Unsorted, CD4+ and CD8+ repertoires were analyzed separately, except in combined analyses where CD4+ and CD8+ sequences were merged in silico. A clone was considered expanded if an increase in frequency of at least 2-fold after treatment relative to C1D1 was found, and a pseudocount of 0.5 was applied to clones undetected at baseline. Singleton clones were defined as clones with 0 or 1 copy at C1D1, and non-singleton clones were defined as clones with 2 or more copies. By matching protein sequences in sorted samples from the same patient, clones expanded in unsorted samples were annotated as CD4+, CD8+ or unknown. Wilcoxon tests were applied to paired samples to test diversity changes from C1D1 to C4D1. TCRdb took over this immuneACCESS table, retaining in-frame rearrangements with V and J assigned. Such tables are incomplete; in checked studies, under half of the missing clones stem from an unresolved V gene, and the remainder is unexplained. V, J and clone size are taken as reported in that table, and D and trimming were inferred from the DNA itself. Across this sample there are about 12,000 clones, with roughly 76% seen only once. In total, the top ten clones hold roughly 25% of the sample.

Sequenced here: peripheral blood mononuclear cells (PBMCs), sampled at baseline. The rearrangement combines TRBV6-4 with TRBJ1-2; 9 central nucleotides agree with TRBD1. The TCR sequence derives from a human donor with classical Hodgkin lymphoma. Read as DNA, the sequence is TGTGCCAGCAGCCTGACAGGGGGAGGTTATGGCTACACCTTC. It specifies CASSLTGGGYGYTF.